This T cell receptor (beta chain) was identified in a study of blood T cell repertoires in COVID-19. Across the whole study: Sites in the United States, Italy and Spain provided acute and convalescent COVID-19 samples. Sample material is recorded as cDNA or gDNA derived from T cells, B-cell-depleted T cells, or PBMCs.

As originally analysed: Cell counts per sample came from amplifying reference gene primers. Profiled with immunoSEQ multiplex PCR; TCRdb holds only in-frame clones, not every one. V, J and clone size are those of that table, while D and trimming were read from the DNA. The sample yields about 100,000 clones, 88% seen once. The sample consisted of peripheral blood. This sequence was found in a human donor in a cohort sampled during active COVID-19.

CDR3 bases: TGCGCCAGCAGCTACAGGGGAGTAGAGACCCAGTACTTC. Encoded protein: CASSYRGVETQYF. The V and J genes are TRBV4-1 and TRBJ2-5; 7 nucleotides line up with TRBD1. Per germline, CDR1 MGHRA and CDR2 YSYEKL. The CDR3 length is 13 residues. J was trimmed by 4 bases and V by 5 bases; bases with no gene match: 4.